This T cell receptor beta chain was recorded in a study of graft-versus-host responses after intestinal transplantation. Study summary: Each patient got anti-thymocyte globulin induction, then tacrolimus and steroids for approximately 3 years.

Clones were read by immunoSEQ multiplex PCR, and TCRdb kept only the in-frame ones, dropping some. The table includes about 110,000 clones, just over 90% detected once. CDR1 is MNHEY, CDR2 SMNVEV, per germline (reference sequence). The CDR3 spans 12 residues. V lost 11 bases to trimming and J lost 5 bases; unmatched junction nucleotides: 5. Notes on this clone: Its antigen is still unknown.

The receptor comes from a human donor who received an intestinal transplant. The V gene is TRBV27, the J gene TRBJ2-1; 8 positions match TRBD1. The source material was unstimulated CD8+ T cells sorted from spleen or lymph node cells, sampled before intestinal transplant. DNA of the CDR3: TGTGCCGCAGGGGGCCCCAACAATGAGCAGTTCTTC. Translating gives CAAGGPNNEQFF.